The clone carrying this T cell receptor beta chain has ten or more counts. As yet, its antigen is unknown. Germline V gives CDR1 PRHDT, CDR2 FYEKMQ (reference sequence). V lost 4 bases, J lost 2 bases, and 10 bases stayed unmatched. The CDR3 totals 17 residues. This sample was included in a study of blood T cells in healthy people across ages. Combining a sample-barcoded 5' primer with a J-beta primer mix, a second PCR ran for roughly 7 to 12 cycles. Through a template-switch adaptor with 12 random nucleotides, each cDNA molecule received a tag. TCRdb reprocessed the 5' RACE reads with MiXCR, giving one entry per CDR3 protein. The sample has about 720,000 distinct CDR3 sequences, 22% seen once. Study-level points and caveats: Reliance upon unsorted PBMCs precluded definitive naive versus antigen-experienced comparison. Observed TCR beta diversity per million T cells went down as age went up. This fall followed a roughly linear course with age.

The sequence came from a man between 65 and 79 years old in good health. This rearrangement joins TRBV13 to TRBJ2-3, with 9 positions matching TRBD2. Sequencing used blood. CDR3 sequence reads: CASSSTRLAVHTDTQYF. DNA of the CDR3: TGTGCCAGCAGCTCAACTAGACTAGCGGTGCACACAGATACGCAGTATTTT.